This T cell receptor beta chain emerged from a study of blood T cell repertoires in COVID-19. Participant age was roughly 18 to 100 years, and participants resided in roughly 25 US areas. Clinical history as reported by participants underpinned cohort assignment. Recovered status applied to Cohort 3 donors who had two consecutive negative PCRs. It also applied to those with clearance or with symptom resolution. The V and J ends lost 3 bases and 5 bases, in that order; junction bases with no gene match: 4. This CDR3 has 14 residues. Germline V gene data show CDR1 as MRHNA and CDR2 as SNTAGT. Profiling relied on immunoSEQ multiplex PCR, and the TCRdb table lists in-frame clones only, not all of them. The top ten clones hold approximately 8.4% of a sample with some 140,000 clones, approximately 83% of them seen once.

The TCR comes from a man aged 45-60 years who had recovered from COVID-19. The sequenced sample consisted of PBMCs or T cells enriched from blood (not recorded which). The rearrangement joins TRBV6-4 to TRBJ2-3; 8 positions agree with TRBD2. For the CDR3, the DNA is TGTGCCAGCAGTGATGTCACTAGCGGAGATACGCAGTATTTT. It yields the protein CASSDVTSGDTQYF.